This T cell receptor (beta chain) came from a study of cytomegalovirus exposure and HLA in healthy donors. The study, taken as a whole, reports: Researchers counted around 180 TCR beta chains as cytomegalovirus-associated. The authors later linked a missense DCLRE1C variant to TCR beta V- and J-gene trimming. Some public TCRs appeared in many individuals, while most sequences were rare.

This clone was seen a few times. Its antigen is undetermined. Germline V lookup: CDR1 SGHRS, CDR2 YFSETQ. The ends were cut back, 5 bases at V and 4 bases at J, with 14 bases in the middle. The CDR3 is 14 residues long. Amplification used 60 Vbeta primers and 13 Jbeta primers. In the authors' methods: It was a later analysis that counted approximately 81 million unique TCR beta chains, of which around 11 million were shared. The method was immunoSEQ multiplex PCR; TCRdb's version includes in-frame clones alone and lacks a portion of them. Clonal size and the V and J genes are those of that table, whereas D and trimming came from the DNA. Of around 86,000 clones listed, roughly 79% are singletons.

The TCR sequence derives from a female donor in good health and CMV-seronegative. The gene calls are TRBV5-1 and TRBJ2-3; the D is unclear. Input material: PBMCs. The CDR3 loop reads CASSSLISADTQYF. The CDR3 DNA is TGCGCCAGCAGTTCCCTTATATCAGCAGATACGCAGTATTTT.